The 6 T cell receptor beta chains given below trace back to one sample, sequenced in a study of T cell responses to AZD1222 COVID-19 vaccine. TCRdb's copy holds only in-frame clones and misses some; the assay was immunoSEQ multiplex PCR. The sample has under 150,000 clones, roughly 88% seen once; the top ten hold over 5%. Source: peripheral blood, taken 28 days after the second AZD1222 dose. Every receptor here comes from an adult who received the AZD1222 COVID-19 vaccine.

As for this clone: A read error may produce the germline difference seen at one junction end. The chain recombines TRBV25-1 with TRBJ2-2; 14 nucleotides line up with TRBD2. The CDR3 loop spans 17 amino acids. Germline loops: CDR1 MGHDK, CDR2 SYGVNS. Here the CDR3 reads CASSELGTSGSEGGLFF. DNA for the CDR3: TGTGCCAGCAGTGAATTAGGGACTAGCGGGAGCGAAGGGGGGCTGTTTTTT. The complete variable domain, with remaining parts taken from reference TRBV25-1 and TRBJ2-2, reads EADIYQTPRYLVIGTGKKITLECSQTMGHDKMYWYQQDPGMELHLIHYSYGVNSTEKGDLSSESTVSRIRTEHFPLTLESARPSHTSQYLCASSELGTSGSEGGLFFGEGSRLTVL.

Here the CDR3 reads CSASLAVDDGYTF. The CDR3 DNA is TGCAGTGCTAGTTTGGCAGTTGACGATGGCTACACCTTC. The chain employs TRBV20-1 and TRBJ1-2; D is uncertain. CDR3 size: 13 residues. Germline V lookup: CDR1 DFQATT, CDR2 SNEGSKA (reference sequence). Trimming took off 3 bases at V and 6 bases at J, with 14 bases between the two ends.

This chain links TRBV19 with TRBJ1-2; TRBD1 is a possible D gene (5 bases). Looked up from germline, CDR1 is LNHDA and CDR2 is SQIVND (reference sequence). V was trimmed by 6 bases and J by 4 bases, leaving 18 bases between them. The CDR3 covers 15 residues. This CDR3 is CASRPPAGVGYGYTF. The CDR3 DNA reads as TGTGCCAGTAGACCGCCCGCGGGGGTGGGCTATGGCTACACCTTC.

The CDR3 loop is CASSPQAGQSNQPQHF. The CDR3 DNA reads as TGTGCCAGCAGCCCCCAAGCAGGACAAAGCAATCAGCCCCAGCATTTT. The rearrangement joins TRBV7-2 to TRBJ1-5, with D perhaps matching TRBD1 (5 bases). The germline V gene has CDR1 SGHTA and CDR2 FQGNSA. CDR3 length equals 16 residues. V lost 5 bases and J lost 1, with 15 bases in between.

The chain combines TRBV11-2 with TRBJ1-1, with D possibly TRBD1 on 6 matching bases. Germline V gene data show CDR1 as SGHAT and CDR2 as FQNNGV. The CDR3 contains 13 residues. The V end was cut by 8 bases, the J end by 3 bases, with 13 bases between. The CDR3 DNA reads TGTGCCAGCGGGGGCGGCGCGCACACTGAAGCTTTCTTT. As protein: CASGGGAHTEAFF.

The V call is TRBV7-2, the J call TRBJ1-2; D uncertain. V was shortened by 1 base and J by 11 bases, with 17 bases between the two germline ends. This CDR3 is 14 amino acids long. Germline-derived CDR1 and CDR2 are SGHTA and FQGNSA. The CDR3 loop reads CASSLDLQALGYTF. CDR3 coding DNA: TGTGCCAGCAGCTTAGATCTCCAGGCGCTAGGATACACCTTC. The full variable domain, completed using reference TRBV7-2 and TRBJ1-2, is GAGVSQSPSNKVTEKGKDVELRCDPISGHTALYWYRQSLGQGLEFLIYFQGNSAPDKSGLPSDRFSAERTGGSVSTLTIQRTQQEDSAVYLCASSLDLQALGYTFGSGTRLTVV.